This TCR beta chain was recovered during a study of blood T cell repertoires in COVID-19. Looking at the study overall: Researchers got acute and convalescent COVID-19 samples from the United States, Italy and Spain. The analysed material was cDNA or gDNA that came from T cells, B-cell-depleted T cells, or PBMCs.

Germline V gene sequence: CDR1 SQVTM, CDR2 ANQGSEA. The V gene lost 4 bases and the J gene lost 1 base, with 10 bases spanning the gap. CDR3 size: 13 residues. Under the authors' procedure: Scientists estimated how many nucleated cells there were by amplifying reference gene primers. Assay: immunoSEQ multiplex PCR; the TCRdb copy retains only in-frame clones and omits some. D and trimming come from the DNA, and the V and J calls and clone size come from that table. The data hold some 150,000 clones, with 75% to 90% observed a single time. Sequencing was carried out using peripheral blood. The chain recombines TRBV29-1 with TRBJ2-5; perhaps TRBD1 as D (6 bases). The clonotype comes from a man aged 55-75 years with acute or convalescent COVID-19. For the CDR3, the DNA is TGCAGCGTTGCTAAGGACAGCCAAGAGACCCAGTACTTC. Translated: CSVAKDSQETQYF.